This entry describes one T cell receptor (beta chain). Its antigen is not known. The CDR3 runs to 15 residues. The sample originates from a study of T cells in localized non-small cell lung cancer. Profiled with immunoSEQ multiplex PCR; TCRdb holds only in-frame clones, not every one. The profile shows around 94,000 clones, approximately 90% of them singletons. Study-level points and caveats: Sequencing was limited to one tumor region, leaving the possibility of heterogeneity open.

This chain connects TRBV21-1 to TRBJ2-7; the table's D call TRBD2 went unverified against the DNA. TRBV21-1 is a known pseudogene. This clonotype was obtained from a man between 40 and 70 years old with stage I squamous cell lung carcinoma. The sample was peripheral blood, taken before any cancer treatment. The CDR3 DNA reads TGTGCCCTAAAGACGGCGGGGCCGCTCCTCTACGAGCAGTACTTC. This gives the protein CALKTAGPLLYEQYF.